These T cell receptor beta chains were read from a single sample in a study of vaccination effects on CD4 cells after COVID-19. Their target antigens are unknown. Sequenced by immunoSEQ multiplex PCR; TCRdb stores in-frame clones only, minus some. The table includes about 81,000 clones, more than 60% detected once. This specimen was CD4+ T cells from PBMCs cultured with HCoV-OC43 spike peptides, taken after COVID-19 vaccination. All receptors derive from a human donor who received a COVID-19 vaccine. Both conserved end residues are part of each CDR3. Fields, in order: V gene, J gene, D gene, clone size, CDR3 DNA, CDR3 protein. D genes are given only for firm matches. Only part of the rows carry a size: once, few, many, or a class if the clone is expanded.

>TRBV30|TRBJ1-6|.|few
TGTGCCTGGAGTGTTGGCAGACCTAATTCACCCCTCCACTTT
CAWSVGRPNSPLHF
>TRBV5-5|TRBJ1-3|.|.
TGTGCCAGCAGCTTGTTTTCGGGGACTGGAAACACCATATATTTT
CASSLFSGTGNTIYF
>TRBV6-1|TRBJ1-2|TRBD1|.
TGTGCCAGCAGTGAGGGACAGGGCTTTTATGGCTACACCTTC
CASSEGQGFYGYTF
>TRBV12-3/TRBV12-4|TRBJ1-2|.|once
TGTGCCAGCAGTATGGTGAACTATGGCTACACCTTC
CASSMVNYGYTF
>TRBV2|TRBJ1-2|.|.
TGTGCCAGCAGTGGTCGTCGGCCCTACACCTTC
CASSGRRPYTF
>TRBV24-1|TRBJ2-3|.|.
TGTGCCACCAGTGATTCCGACCCTAAACACACAGATACGCAGTATTTT
CATSDSDPKHTDTQYF
>TRBV3-1/TRBV3-2|TRBJ1-1|.|.
TGTGCCAGCAGCCAAGGGTTTACGGGTTTCACTGAAGCTTTCTTT
CASSQGFTGFTEAFF
>TRBV18|TRBJ2-5|.|.
TGTGCCAGCTCACCACGGACCATCCAAGAGACCCAGTACTTC
CASSPRTIQETQYF
>TRBV9|TRBJ2-2|TRBD1|few
TGTGCCAGCGGATGGACAGGGGGCCTCACCGGGGAGCTGTTTTTT
CASGWTGGLTGELFF
>TRBV6-6|TRBJ1-1|.|.
TGTGCCAGCAGTCGAGGGATTAATTATGTGAACACTGAAGCTTTCTTT
CASSRGINYVNTEAFF